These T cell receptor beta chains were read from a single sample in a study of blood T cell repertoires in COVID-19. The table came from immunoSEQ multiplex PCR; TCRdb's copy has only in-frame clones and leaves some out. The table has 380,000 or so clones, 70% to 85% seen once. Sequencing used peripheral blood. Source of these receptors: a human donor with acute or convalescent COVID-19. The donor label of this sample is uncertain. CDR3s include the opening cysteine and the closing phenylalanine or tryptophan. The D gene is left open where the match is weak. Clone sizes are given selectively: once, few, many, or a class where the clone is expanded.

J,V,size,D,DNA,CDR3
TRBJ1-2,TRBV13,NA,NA,TGTGCCAGCAGCTCGACGACACAAGCCTACACCTTC,CASSSTTQAYTF
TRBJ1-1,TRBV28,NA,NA,TGTGCCAGCACCGAATCCCGGGAGCGGATCGACACTGAAGCTTTCTTT,CASTESRERIDTEAFF
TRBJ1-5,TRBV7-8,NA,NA,TGTGCCAGCAGCTTAGTTTACGGGCCCCAGCATTTT,CASSLVYGPQHF
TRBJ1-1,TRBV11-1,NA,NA,TGTGCCAGCAGCTTCGGAGGGGCCCGCACTGAAGCTTTCTTT,CASSFGGARTEAFF
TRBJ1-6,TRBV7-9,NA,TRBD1,TGTGCCAGCACCAAATCGACAGGGAATAATTCACCCCTCCACTTT,CASTKSTGNNSPLHF
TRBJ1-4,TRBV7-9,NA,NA,TGTGCCAGCAGCTTGGAGTATGGAACTAATGAAAAACTGTTTTTT,CASSLEYGTNEKLFF
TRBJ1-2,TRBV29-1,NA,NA,TGCAGCGTTGAAACAGGGAGGGGGAATGGCTACACCTTC,CSVETGRGNGYTF
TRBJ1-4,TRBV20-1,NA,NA,TGCAGTGCTAGTCCAGGATATGAAAAACTGTTTTTT,CSASPGYEKLFF
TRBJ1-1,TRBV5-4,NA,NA,TGTGCCAGCAGCAATATCTACGGGGGCACTGAAGCTTTCTTT,CASSNIYGGTEAFF
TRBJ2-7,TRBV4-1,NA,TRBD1,TGCGCCAGCAGCCAAGATCAAGGGACAGGGTCCTACGAGCAGTACTTC,CASSQDQGTGSYEQYF
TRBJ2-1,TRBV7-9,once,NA,TGTGCCAGCAGCACAGGACAGGGAGGGAATAATGAGCAGTTCTTC,CASSTGQGGNNEQFF
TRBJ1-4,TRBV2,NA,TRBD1,TGTGCCAGCAGCGAGAGACAGGGTCATAATGAAAAACTGTTTTTT,CASSERQGHNEKLFF
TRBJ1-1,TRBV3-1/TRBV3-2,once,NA,TGTGCCAGCAGCCAAACGGGGATAGGGCCTGAAGCTTTCTTT,CASSQTGIGPEAFF
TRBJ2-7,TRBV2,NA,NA,TGTGCCAGCAGCCCCGGCCCCTCCCAGGGGCGAGGGGAGCAGTACTTC,CASSPGPSQGRGEQYF
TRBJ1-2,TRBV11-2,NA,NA,TGTGCCAGCAGCTTAGGGGGAACAGGTCAAGGCTACACCTTC,CASSLGGTGQGYTF
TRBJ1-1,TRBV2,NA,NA,TGTGCCAGCATTCGGGAAAAGAACACTGAAGCTTTCTTT,CASIREKNTEAFF
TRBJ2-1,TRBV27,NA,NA,TGTGCCAGCGGACAGGGACTAGCCGGAGTGTTAGAGCAGTTCTTC,CASGQGLAGVLEQFF
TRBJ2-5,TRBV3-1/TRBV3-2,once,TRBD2,TGTGCCAGCAGCCACCGAGCGGGGGGGCCGGCTGGGACCCAGTACTTC,CASSHRAGGPAGTQYF
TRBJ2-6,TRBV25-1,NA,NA,TGTGCCAGCAGCACAGTCTCTGGGGCCAACGTCCTGACTTTC,CASSTVSGANVLTF
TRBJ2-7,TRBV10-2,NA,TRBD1,TGCGCCAGCAGTGTAGGGGACAGCGTTTACGAGCAGTACTTC,CASSVGDSVYEQYF
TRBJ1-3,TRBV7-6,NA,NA,TGTGCCAGCAGCTCTCTTCAGAACACCATATATTTT,CASSSLQNTIYF
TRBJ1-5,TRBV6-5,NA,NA,TGTGCCAGCAGTCTCCAAAAGGGGAGCAATCAGCCCCAGCATTTT,CASSLQKGSNQPQHF
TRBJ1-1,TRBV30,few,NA,TGTGCCTGCAACAGACAGTTACTCAACACTGAAGCTTTCTTT,CACNRQLLNTEAFF
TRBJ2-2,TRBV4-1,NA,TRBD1,TGCGCCAGCAGCCTACCGGGACAGGGACCGAACACCGGGGAGCTGTTTTTT,CASSLPGQGPNTGELFF
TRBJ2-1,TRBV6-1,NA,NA,TGTGCCAGCAGTGAAGACAGGACACTCAATGAGCAGTTCTTC,CASSEDRTLNEQFF
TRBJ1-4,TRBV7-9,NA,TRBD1,TGTGCCAGCAGCCTACCACAGGGGTCCGCGGAAAAACTGTTTTTT,CASSLPQGSAEKLFF
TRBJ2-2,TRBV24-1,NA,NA,TGTGCCACCAGTGCGGGGGGCGCGGGGACCGGGGAGCTGTTTTTT,CATSAGGAGTGELFF
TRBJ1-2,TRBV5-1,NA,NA,TGCGCCAGCAGCTTGGCGGGAGAAGTTAACTATGGCTACACCTTC,CASSLAGEVNYGYTF
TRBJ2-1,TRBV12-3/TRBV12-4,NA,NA,TGTGCCAGCAGTCCAAGACTGCTGTATGAGCAGTTCTTC,CASSPRLLYEQFF
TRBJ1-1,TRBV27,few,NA,TGTGCCAGCAGTTTACCTCAGTGGGGGGACACTGAAGCTTTCTTT,CASSLPQWGDTEAFF
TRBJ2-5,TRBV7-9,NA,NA,TGTGCCAGCAGCTATGGACAACAAGAGACCCAGTACTTC,CASSYGQQETQYF
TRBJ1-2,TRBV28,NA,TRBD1,TGTGCCAGCAGTCCAACAGGGGGCGCGGGCTACACCTTC,CASSPTGGAGYTF
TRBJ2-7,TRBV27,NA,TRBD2,TGTGCCAGCAGTCCAGAATCTTGGACTAGCGGGAGAAGCTCCTACGAGCAGTACTTC,CASSPESWTSGRSSYEQYF
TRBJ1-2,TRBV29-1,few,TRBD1,TGCAGCGTTGAAGATCTAGAGGACAGGTCGTATGGCTACACCTTC,CSVEDLEDRSYGYTF
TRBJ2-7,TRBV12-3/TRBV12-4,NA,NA,TGTGCCAGCAGTTTTTCGGGATACGAGCAGTACTTC,CASSFSGYEQYF
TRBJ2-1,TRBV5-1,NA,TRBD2,TGCGCCAGCAGCATAGGGACTACCCAGTTCTTC,CASSIGTTQFF
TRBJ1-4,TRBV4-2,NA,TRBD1,TGTGCCACCACCGGACAGGGGGATGAAAAACTGTTTTTT,CATTGQGDEKLFF
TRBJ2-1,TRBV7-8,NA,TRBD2,TGTGCCAGCAGCCCATGGGGTAGCGGGAGGTTGGGTGAGCAGTTCTTC,CASSPWGSGRLGEQFF
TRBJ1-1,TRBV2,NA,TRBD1,TGTGCCAGCAACCGACCCGGACAGGGAACCGTTGAAGCTTTCTTT,CASNRPGQGTVEAFF
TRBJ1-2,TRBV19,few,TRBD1,TGTGCCATCCAGGACCTGCGACAGGGGAAGGACTACACCTTC,CAIQDLRQGKDYTF
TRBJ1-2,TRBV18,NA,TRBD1,TGTGCCAGCTCACCCCGGCGGGTGCTGGACAGGGCCCGACCACACTATGGCTACACCTTC,CASSPRRVLDRARPHYGYTF
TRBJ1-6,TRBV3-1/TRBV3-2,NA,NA,TGTGCCAGCAGTCACAATAATTTTTTGGGGGCGAGGAATTCACCCCTCCACTTT,CASSHNNFLGARNSPLHF
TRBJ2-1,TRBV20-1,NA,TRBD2,TGCAGTGCTAGTGATATAGCGGGAGGGCGCTACAATGAGCAGTTCTTC,CSASDIAGGRYNEQFF
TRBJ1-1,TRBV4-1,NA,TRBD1,TGCGCCAGCAGCCAAGATAGTTACAGGGGGTACACTGAAGCTTTCTTT,CASSQDSYRGYTEAFF
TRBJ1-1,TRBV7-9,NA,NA,TGTGCCAGCAGCTTAAAATGGACAGAAGGAGGAGCTTTCTTT,CASSLKWTEGGAFF
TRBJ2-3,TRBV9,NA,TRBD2,TGTGCCAGCAGCGCAGGTAGCGGGGGGGCTCCAGATACGCGGTATTTT,CASSAGSGGAPDTRYF
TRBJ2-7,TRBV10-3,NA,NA,TGTGCCACCCGGGAGAGAGAGCAGTACTTC,CATREREQYF
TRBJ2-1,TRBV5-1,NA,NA,TGCGCCAGCAACCAGGGGGGCTACAATGAGCAGTTCTTC,CASNQGGYNEQFF
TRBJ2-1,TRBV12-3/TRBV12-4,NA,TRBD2,TGTGCCAGCAGAGGCGGGACTAGCGGGAGTCAGTTCTTC,CASRGGTSGSQFF
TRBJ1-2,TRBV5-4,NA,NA,TGTGCCAGCAGCCAACCAGCCCAAGACAGGCGGCCTAGCTATGGCTACACCTTC,CASSQPAQDRRPSYGYTF